Presented here are 32 T cell receptor beta chains from one specimen sequenced in a study of human thymus T cells. The repertoire was sequenced with immunoSEQ multiplex PCR; TCRdb's copy has only in-frame clones and lacks some. The repertoire includes some 130,000 clones, just under 95% of them detected once, and around 0.025% sits in the top ten. Obtained as resections during corrective heart surgery, the thymus tissue was then studied. The material sequenced was thymus tissue. Receptor source: a boy younger than two with a congenital heart defect but otherwise immunologically healthy.

The chain combines TRBV7-6 with TRBJ2-1, with TRBD2 matching 12 bases. Germline V gene sequence: CDR1 SGHVS, CDR2 FNYEAQ. This CDR3 is built from 18 residues. V was clipped by 5 bases and J by 8 bases; unmatched bases: 16. The CDR3 loop is CASSPHLTSGGNRHEQFF. The CDR3 DNA sequence: TGTGCCAGCAGCCCCCACCTGACTAGCGGGGGTAATCGGCATGAGCAGTTCTTC.

This sequence joins TRBV5-4 and TRBJ1-1; possible D gene TRBD1, 6 bases. Germline CDR1 is SGHNT and CDR2 is YYREEE (reference sequence). Trimming stripped 5 bases from V and 0 bases from J, with 14 bases between. This CDR3 spans 15 amino acids. CDR3 amino acids: CASSYGGGLNTEAFF. DNA of the CDR3: TGTGCCAGCAGTTACGGAGGGGGTTTGAACACTGAAGCTTTCTTT.

J is TRBJ1-4 and V is TRBV7-8, with 10 positions matching TRBD1. Looked up from germline, CDR1 is SGHVS and CDR2 is FQNEAQ. Trimming removed 2 bases from V and 8 bases from J; junction bases left unmatched: 5. The length of the CDR3 is 15 residues. As DNA, the CDR3 is TGTGCCAGCAGCTTAAAAGGGACAGGGGACGAAAAACTGTTTTTT. It yields the protein CASSLKGTGDEKLFF.

The chain uses TRBV9 and TRBJ2-5; D remains ambiguous. Between the trimmed V and J ends, which lost 4 bases and 5 bases, there was a span of 15 bases. The CDR3 sequence is 14 residues long. From germline, CDR1 is SGDLS and CDR2 YYNGEE. Written as DNA, the CDR3 is TGTGCCAGCAGCCCCGGGCAGGTAGGGGAGACCCAGTACTTC. Protein product: CASSPGQVGETQYF.

V is TRBV14 and J is TRBJ2-1; 11 bases line up with TRBD2. Germline values: CDR1 SGHDN, CDR2 FVKESK. The CDR3 sequence is 18 residues long. V was clipped by 4 bases and J by 0 bases; unmatched bases: 8. In nucleotides, the CDR3 is TGTGCCAGCAGCCGAGCTAGCGGGGGGCCGAGCTCCTACAATGAGCAGTTCTTC. This sequence encodes CASSRASGGPSSYNEQFF.

This rearrangement joins TRBV5-1 to TRBJ1-6, with D perhaps TRBD1 (6 bases). The germline CDR1 and CDR2 sequences are SGHRS and YFSETQ. The V end lost 2 bases, the J end lost 8 bases, and 17 bases lay between the germline ends. The CDR3 runs 16 residues. The CDR3 DNA is TGCGCCAGCAGCTTCACATACAGGGTTTCCCATTCACCCCTCCACTTT. It translates to CASSFTYRVSHSPLHF.

In the case of this clone: This sample includes further DNA sequences coding for the same CDR3. The rearrangement joins TRBV11-3 to TRBJ1-6; D is undetermined. V lost 0 bases and J lost 7, with 4 bases in between. The CDR3 is 13 residues long. The germline V gene has CDR1 SGHNT and CDR2 YENEEA. The CDR3 DNA is TGTGCCAGCAGCTTAGACCGGAATTCACCCCTCCACTTT. This sequence encodes CASSLDRNSPLHF.

This clone appeared once. The rearrangement joins TRBV30 to TRBJ1-6; 7 bases are shared with TRBD1. Germline-derived CDR1 and CDR2 are GTSNPN and SVGIG (reference sequence). The CDR3 is 15 amino acids. Trimming at V came to 6 bases and at J to 1 base, leaving 6 bases not matched to a gene. The CDR3 nucleotides are TGTGCCTGTCGGGCACAGGGGTCCTATAATTCACCCCTCCACTTT. It encodes CACRAQGSYNSPLHF.

This clone was detected only a few times. The rearrangement joins TRBV12-5 to TRBJ1-1; the D gene is possibly TRBD1 (5 bases). V lost 5 bases, J lost 4 bases, and 14 bases lay in between. The length of the CDR3 is 14 residues. Germline-derived CDR1 and CDR2 are LGHNT and FRNRAP. This CDR3 reads CASGPTDSLTEAFF. In DNA, the CDR3 is TGTGCTAGTGGTCCGACAGACAGCCTCACTGAAGCTTTCTTT.

J is TRBJ2-2 and V is TRBV4-1; 7 bases align to TRBD1. The CDR3 contains 14 residues. Losses at the gene ends were 5 bases for V and 2 bases for J; bases not matched to a gene: 2. Germline values: CDR1 MGHRA, CDR2 YSYEKL. The CDR3 nucleotides read TGCGCCAGCAGCTGGACAGGTAACACCGGGGAGCTGTTTTTT. Encoded protein: CASSWTGNTGELFF.

This chain uses TRBV4-3 with TRBJ2-5, with 9 bases aligning to TRBD2. This CDR3 has 20 amino acids. Germline V lookup: CDR1 LGHNA, CDR2 YSLEER. The junction had 15 bases not matched to a gene; V was cut back by 0 bases and J by 1 base. This CDR3 is CASSQEAPAGGQVPQETQYF. CDR3 bases: TGCGCCAGCAGCCAAGAGGCCCCAGCGGGGGGCCAAGTCCCCCAAGAGACCCAGTACTTC.

This CDR3 reads CASSFLFGEQFF. CDR3 nucleotides: TGCGCCAGCAGCTTTTTATTCGGCGAGCAGTTCTTC. The V gene is TRBV5-1, the J gene TRBJ2-1; no definite D call. CDR1 and CDR2 (germline): SGHRS, YFSETQ. There are 12 residues in the CDR3. V was shortened by 2 bases and J by 10 bases, with 10 bases between the two germline ends.

The CDR3 region is CASSLRSRDRVNEKLFF. The CDR3 coding sequence is TGTGCCAGCAGTTTAAGGTCCCGGGACAGGGTCAATGAAAAACTGTTTTTT. J is TRBJ1-4 and V is TRBV28, with 9 bases matching TRBD1. CDR1 MDHEN and CDR2 SYDVKM come from the germline V gene. This CDR3 comprises 17 residues. The junction had 9 bases not matched to a gene; V was cut back by 2 bases and J by 5 bases.

The V gene is TRBV6-1, the J gene TRBJ1-5, with D perhaps TRBD1 (5 bases). From germline, CDR1 is MNHNS and CDR2 SASEGT. CDR3 length: 16 amino acids. Between the trimmed V and J ends, which lost 0 bases and 7 bases, there was a span of 16 bases. The CDR3: CASSEALGGKRQPQHF. CDR3 in DNA: TGTGCCAGCAGTGAAGCGCTCGGGGGAAAAAGGCAGCCCCAGCATTTT.

The chain is built from TRBV11-2 and TRBJ2-5; the D gene is possibly TRBD2 (6 bases). The V gene lost 5 bases and the J gene lost 2 bases, with 21 bases spanning the gap. CDR1 SGHAT and CDR2 FQNNGV come from the germline V gene. The CDR3 covers 17 residues. DNA of the CDR3: TGTGCCAGCAGCCTCGGTGAGGGGCGGGGTTGTCAAGAGACCCAGTACTTC. This gives the protein CASSLGEGRGCQETQYF.

The chain is built from TRBV10-1 and TRBJ2-6; D is undetermined. The CDR3 length is 13 residues. CDR1 and CDR2 (germline): WNHNN, SYGVQD (reference sequence). Trimming took off 8 bases at V and 0 bases at J, with 5 bases between the two ends. The CDR3 region is CASGPSGANVLTF. The CDR3 bases are TGCGCCAGCGGCCCCTCTGGGGCCAACGTCCTGACTTTC.

V is TRBV5-6 and J is TRBJ1-6, with D perhaps TRBD1 (5 bases). Trimming left V 4 bases short and J 5 bases short, with 13 bases between. The CDR3 spans 15 residues. Germline V gives CDR1 SGHDT, CDR2 YYEEEE. CDR3 DNA sequence: TGTGCCAGCAGCCCTGGGACGGAGGATAATTCACCCCTCCACTTT. Its protein product is CASSPGTEDNSPLHF.

The chain employs TRBV7-2 and TRBJ2-3; TRBD1 agrees at 8 bases. CDR1 is SGHTA and CDR2 is FQGNSA in the germline V gene. The V segment lost 5 bases and the J segment 1 base; nucleotides outside the gene matches: 11. This CDR3 contains 17 residues. The CDR3 sequence is CASSTTLPGQGTDTQYF. CDR3 nucleotide sequence: TGTGCCAGCAGCACCACCTTACCGGGACAGGGCACAGATACGCAGTATTTT.

This clone has more than one count but fewer than ten. The rearrangement uses TRBV30 and TRBJ1-4; TRBD1 matches at 9 bases. The CDR3 sequence is 12 residues long. Per germline, CDR1 GTSNPN and CDR2 SVGIG (reference sequence). For the CDR3, the DNA is TGTGCGTTAACAGGGGGCAGTGAAAAACTGTTTTTT. It encodes CALTGGSEKLFF.

The chain joins TRBV11-2 to TRBJ1-3, with TRBD1 matching 8 bases. The CDR3 has 17 amino acids. Losses at the gene ends were 1 base for V and 0 bases for J; bases not matched to a gene: 5. The germline gives CDR1 SGHAT, CDR2 FQNNGV. The chain's CDR3 is CASSLALTGGSGNTIYF. For the CDR3, the DNA is TGTGCCAGCAGCTTAGCCCTCACAGGGGGCTCTGGAAACACCATATATTTT.

This rearrangement joins TRBV11-3 to TRBJ2-2; D is ambiguous. CDR1 SGHNT and CDR2 YENEEA come from the germline V gene. The CDR3 has 17 residues. V was shortened by 0 bases and J by 3 bases, with 14 bases between the two germline ends. CDR3 nucleotides: TGTGCCAGCAGCTTAGATCTCGCCGACAAACACACCGGGGAGCTGTTTTTT. Its protein product is CASSLDLADKHTGELFF.

The rearrangement joins TRBV27 to TRBJ2-7; 8 bases map to TRBD1. The trim removed 5 bases at V and 7 bases at J, leaving 13 bases unmatched. This CDR3 region has 15 residues. Germline V gene lookup returns CDR1 MNHEY and CDR2 SMNVEV (reference sequence). The chain's CDR3 is CASSPTGGGWGEQYF. The CDR3 DNA reads TGTGCCAGCAGTCCTACAGGGGGTGGTTGGGGGGAGCAGTACTTC.

The J gene is TRBJ2-5, the V gene TRBV11-3; TRBD1 agrees at 9 bases. Germline V gene data show CDR1 as SGHNT and CDR2 as YENEEA. V was clipped by 4 bases and J by 3 bases; unmatched bases: 9. CDR3 length equals 16 residues. The CDR3 spells CASSSTGGTGKETQYF. The CDR3 bases are TGTGCCAGCAGCTCAACCGGCGGGACAGGGAAAGAGACCCAGTACTTC. Variable domain in full (rest from reference TRBV11-3 and TRBJ2-5): EAGVVQSPRYKIIEKKQPVAFWCNPISGHNTLYWYLQNLGQGPELLIRYENEEAVDDSQLPKDRFSAERLKGVDSTLKIQPAELGDSAVYLCASSSTGGTGKETQYFGPGTRLLVL.

This chain links TRBV6-1 with TRBJ2-1; 10 nucleotides align to TRBD1. J was trimmed by 3 bases and V by 4 bases; bases with no gene match: 9. This CDR3 is 17 amino acids long. Per the germline V gene, CDR1 is MNHNS and CDR2 is SASEGT. The chain's CDR3 is CASSVWDRGRGYNEQFF. DNA of the CDR3: TGTGCCAGCAGTGTGTGGGACAGGGGAAGGGGCTACAATGAGCAGTTCTTC.

This chain links TRBV9 with TRBJ1-1; D unclear. V lost 3 bases, J lost 8 bases, and 14 bases lay in between. Germline V lookup: CDR1 SGDLS, CDR2 YYNGEE. This CDR3 contains 13 residues. CDR3 coding DNA: TGTGCCAGCAGCGGCCCGGAGAGGAGGGAAGCTTTCTTT. Its translation is CASSGPERREAFF. The full variable domain, completed using reference TRBV9 and TRBJ1-1, is DSGVTQTPKHLITATGQRVTLRCSPRSGDLSVYWYQQSLDQGLQFLIQYYNGEERAKGNILERFSAQQFPDLHSELNLSSLELGDSALYFCASSGPERREAFFGQGTRLTVV.

This rearrangement joins TRBV9 to TRBJ2-3; 11 nucleotides agree with TRBD2. In germline, CDR1 is SGDLS, CDR2 YYNGEE. The CDR3 is 19 amino acids. Unmatched junction bases numbered 15, after V lost 4 bases and J lost 2 bases. CDR3 coding DNA: TGTGCCAGCAGCCTCCGAGCGACTAGCGGGGTGAGCCCCACAGATACGCAGTATTTT. Its protein is CASSLRATSGVSPTDTQYF.

The CDR3 reads CASSLVPRGKNIQYF. CDR3 DNA sequence: TGTGCCAGCAGCTTAGTTCCGCGGGGGAAAAACATTCAGTACTTC. This chain joins TRBV7-2 and TRBJ2-4, with 7 nucleotides matching TRBD2. Germline values: CDR1 SGHTA, CDR2 FQGNSA. V trimming: 1 base; J trimming: 4 bases; junction bases outside the gene matches: 4. This CDR3 region has 15 residues.

The chain is built from TRBV28 and TRBJ2-3; TRBD2 matches 8 bases. The J segment lost 5 bases and the V segment lost 2 bases, leaving 6 bases of the junction unmatched. The CDR3 consists of 15 residues. Germline assignment: CDR1 MDHEN and CDR2 SYDVKM. CDR3 sequence (DNA): TGTGCCAGCAGTTTACGTGGCGGGGGGCGAGATACGCAGTATTTT. Translating gives CASSLRGGGRDTQYF.

The chain is built from TRBV4-2 and TRBJ2-2, with D possibly matching TRBD2 (5 bases). The length of the CDR3 is 17 residues. Per the germline V gene, CDR1 is LGHNA and CDR2 is YNFKEQ. The germline V and J ends were trimmed by 0 bases and 0 bases, with 11 bases remaining between them. As DNA, the CDR3 is TGTGCCAGCAGCCAAGAGAGGGTAGGCCCGAACACCGGGGAGCTGTTTTTT. Its translation is CASSQERVGPNTGELFF.

V gene TRBV28 combines with J gene TRBJ1-6; 9 nucleotides agree with TRBD1. The CDR3 runs 16 residues. The ends lost 4 bases at V and 6 bases at J; junction bases unmatched: 7. Per germline, CDR1 MDHEN and CDR2 SYDVKM. CDR3 in DNA: TGTGCCAGCAGTTCCCACAGGGGGCACTCTAATTCACCCCTCCACTTT. Protein product: CASSSHRGHSNSPLHF.

The chain has TRBV6-6 and TRBJ1-2; TRBD1 agrees at 11 bases. There are 15 residues in the CDR3. V shed 6 bases and J 8 bases; nucleotides not matched to a gene: 11. Germline V gives CDR1 MNHNY, CDR2 SVGAGI (reference sequence). CDR3 amino acids: CASSAIGQGALGYTF. The CDR3 coding sequence is TGTGCCAGCAGCGCCATCGGACAGGGGGCGTTGGGCTACACCTTC.

The rearrangement uses TRBV7-8 and TRBJ2-5; 13 bases agree with TRBD2. The V and J ends lost 5 bases and 9 bases, in that order; junction bases with no gene match: 6. The CDR3 consists of 14 residues. The V gene's germline CDR1 is SGHVS and CDR2 FQNEAQ. The CDR3 DNA reads TGTGCCAGCAGCGCCCAACTAGCGGGGGGGGCCCAGTACTTC. The encoded protein is CASSAQLAGGAQYF.